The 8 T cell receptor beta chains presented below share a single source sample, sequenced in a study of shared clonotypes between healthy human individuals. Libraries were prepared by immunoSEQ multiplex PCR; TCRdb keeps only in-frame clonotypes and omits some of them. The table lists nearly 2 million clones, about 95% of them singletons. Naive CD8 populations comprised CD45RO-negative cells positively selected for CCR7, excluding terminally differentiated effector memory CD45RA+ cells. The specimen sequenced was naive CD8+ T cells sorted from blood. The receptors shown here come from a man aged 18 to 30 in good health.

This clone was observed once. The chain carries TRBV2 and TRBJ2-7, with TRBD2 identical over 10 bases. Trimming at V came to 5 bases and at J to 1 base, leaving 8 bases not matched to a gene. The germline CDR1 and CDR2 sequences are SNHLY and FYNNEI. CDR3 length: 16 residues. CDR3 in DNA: TGTGCCAGCAGTATAAGGAGGACTAGCGGTTCCTACGAGCAGTACTTC. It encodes CASSIRRTSGSYEQYF. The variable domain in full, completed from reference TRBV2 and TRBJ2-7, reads EPEVTQTPSHQVTQMGQEVILRCVPISNHLYFYWYRQILGQKVEFLVSFYNNEISEKSEIFDDQFSVERPDGSNFTLKIRSTKLEDSAMYFCASSIRRTSGSYEQYFGPGTRLTVT.

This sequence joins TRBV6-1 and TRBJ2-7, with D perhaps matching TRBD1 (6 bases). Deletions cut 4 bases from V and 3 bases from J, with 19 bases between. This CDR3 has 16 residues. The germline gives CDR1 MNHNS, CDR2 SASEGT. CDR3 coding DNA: TGTGCCAGCAGTGCACAGGGATATCTCCTTAACTACGAGCAGTACTTC. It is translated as CASSAQGYLLNYEQYF.

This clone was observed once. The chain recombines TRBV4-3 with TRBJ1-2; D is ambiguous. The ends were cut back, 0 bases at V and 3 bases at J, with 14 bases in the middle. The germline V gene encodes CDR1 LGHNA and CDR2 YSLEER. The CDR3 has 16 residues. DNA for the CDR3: TGCGCCAGCAGCCAAGAGGCCAGGAAGATATACTATGGCTACACCTTC. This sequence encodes CASSQEARKIYYGYTF.

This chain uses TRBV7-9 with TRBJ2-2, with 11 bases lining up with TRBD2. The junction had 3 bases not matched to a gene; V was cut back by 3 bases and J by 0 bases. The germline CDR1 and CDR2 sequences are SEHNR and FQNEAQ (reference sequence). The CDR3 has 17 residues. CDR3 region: CASSFPTSGANTGELFF. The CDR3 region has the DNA TGTGCCAGCAGCTTTCCGACTAGCGGGGCGAACACCGGGGAGCTGTTTTTT.

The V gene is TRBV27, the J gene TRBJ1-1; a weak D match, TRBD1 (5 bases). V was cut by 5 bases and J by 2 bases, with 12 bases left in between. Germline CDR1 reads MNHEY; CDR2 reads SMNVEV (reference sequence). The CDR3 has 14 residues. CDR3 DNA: TGTGCCAGCAGTATCAGGGCCTTCAACACTGAAGCTTTCTTT. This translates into CASSIRAFNTEAFF.

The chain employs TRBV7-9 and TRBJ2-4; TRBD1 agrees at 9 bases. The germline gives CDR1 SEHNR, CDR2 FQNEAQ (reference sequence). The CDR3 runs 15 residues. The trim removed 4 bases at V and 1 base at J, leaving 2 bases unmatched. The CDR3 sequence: CASSWTGVAKNIQYF. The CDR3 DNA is TGTGCCAGCAGCTGGACAGGGGTGGCCAAAAACATTCAGTACTTC.

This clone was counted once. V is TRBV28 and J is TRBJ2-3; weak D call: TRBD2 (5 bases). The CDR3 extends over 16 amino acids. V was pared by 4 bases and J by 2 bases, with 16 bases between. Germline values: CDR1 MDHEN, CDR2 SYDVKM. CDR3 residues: CASSSGLYEVTDTQYF. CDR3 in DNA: TGTGCCAGCAGTTCGGGATTATACGAGGTCACAGATACGCAGTATTTT.

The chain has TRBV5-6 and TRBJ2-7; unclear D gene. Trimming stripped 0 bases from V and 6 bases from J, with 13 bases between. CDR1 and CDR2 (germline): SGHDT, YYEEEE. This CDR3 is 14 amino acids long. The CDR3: CASSLVVLAAEQYF. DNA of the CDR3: TGTGCCAGCAGCTTGGTGGTGTTGGCAGCCGAGCAGTACTTC.